This T cell receptor (beta chain) was found in a study of shared clonotypes between healthy human individuals. Deep was the level at which the assay was run. Every immunoSEQ plate was one replicate of a subset's evenly spread DNA. The data were produced by immunoSEQ multiplex PCR, yet TCRdb's version contains in-frame clones alone and is incomplete. The data hold 650,000 to 750,000 clones, with 72% observed a single time. Germline loops: CDR1 MDHEN, CDR2 SYDVKM. The CDR3 consists of 15 residues. Trimming took 3 bases from V and 7 from J; bases not matched to a gene: 9. This chain uses TRBV28 with TRBJ2-1; 7 nucleotides match TRBD2. The receptor was derived from a woman aged 25 to 39 in good health. Sequencing was carried out using memory CD4+ T cells sorted from blood. The sample's subset: CD45RA-negative fraction. The CDR3 DNA sequence: TGTGCCAGCAGTTTTTGGCGGGAGACGAGAAATGAGCAGTTCTTC. Protein product: CASSFWRETRNEQFF.